Given below is one TCR beta chain in context. Its target antigen remains unknown. Per-base quality was not reported, and no clone a single base away is much larger than it. TCRbeta CDR3 regions were amplified from genomic DNA by means of the immunoSEQ Assay, a bias-controlled multiplex PCR. The authors processed their data as follows. Nucleated cell counts per sample were estimated from amplification of reference gene primers within the assay. To quantify the absolute abundance of each unique TCRbeta CDR3 rearrangement, sequence reads were collapsed and filtered. For each sample, productive Simpson clonality was calculated as the square root of Simpson's diversity index across productive rearrangements. TCRdb carries this immuneACCESS record with in-frame sequences only. Its versions omit some clonotypes, under half of them owing to an unresolved V gene in the studies checked, with the rest unexplained. V, J and clone size were drawn from that table, and D and trimming were deduced from the DNA. The sample records some 150,000 clones, about 90% of which are singletons. The top ten clones comprise about 10% of the sample.

Collaborating institutions collected whole blood in K2EDTA tubes following their own protocols. Collaborator samples were shipped for TCRbeta analysis as frozen whole blood, isolated PBMCs, or DNA extracted from either sample type. This entry is derived from a study of blood T cell repertoires in COVID-19 (dated by TCRdb to about 2020). General notes on the study: Samples covering the acute and convalescent phases of COVID-19 were provided by collaborators in the United States, Italy and Spain. Deeply sampled blood TCRbeta repertoires from subjects exposed to, actively infected with, or recovered from COVID-19 were included in the dataset. The material from the prospective study consisted of cDNA or gDNA derived from T cells, B-cell-depleted T cells, or PBMCs. Nearly every sample came with metadata listing a de-identified subject ID, COVID-19 status, age in years and sex. Samples were obtained from the ongoing ImmuneRACE study (first 160 participants) and from over 1,000 subjects provided by 6 global collaborators. Where available, HLA class I and class II types were obtained from metadata supplied by the sample provider rather than from assay-based typing. The repertoires were released in a freely available public database intended as a resource for research on the immune response to SARS-CoV-2.

The study at large found these results: How much clinical and demographic metadata was included differed by source and by participant, and the metadata was provided uncurated.

From the cysteine up to the phenylalanine, the CDR3 has a length of 16 residues. Only the CDR3 part of the read is kept: 48 bases, read in frame from the first base. At the junction V is shortened by 1 base and J by 1 base; bases outside the gene matches: 4. CDR1 and CDR2 (KGHSH, LQKENI) derive from the germline V gene. Rearrangement joined TRBV18 to TRBJ1-3; the junction holds 7 bases that match TRBD1. The sequencing sample was made of peripheral blood. This TCR was recovered from a man between 45 and 60 years old with active or convalescent COVID-19. The bases read TGTGCCAGCTCACCACAACAGGGGCGTTCTGGAAACACCATATATTTT. Translation gives CASSPQQGRSGNTIYF.